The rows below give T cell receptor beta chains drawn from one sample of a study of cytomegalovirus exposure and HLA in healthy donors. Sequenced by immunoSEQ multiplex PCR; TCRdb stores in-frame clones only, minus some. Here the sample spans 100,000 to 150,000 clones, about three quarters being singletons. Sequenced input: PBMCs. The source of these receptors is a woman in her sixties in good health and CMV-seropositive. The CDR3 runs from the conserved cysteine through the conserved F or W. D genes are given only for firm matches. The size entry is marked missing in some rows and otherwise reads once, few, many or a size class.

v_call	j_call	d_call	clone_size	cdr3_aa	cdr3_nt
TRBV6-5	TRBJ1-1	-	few	CASTGRDTEAFF	TGTGCCAGCACCGGCAGGGACACTGAAGCTTTCTTT
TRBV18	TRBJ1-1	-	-	CASSRRQAQMNTEAFF	TGTGCCAGCTCCCGCAGGCAGGCGCAGATGAACACTGAAGCTTTCTTT
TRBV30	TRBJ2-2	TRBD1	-	CAWRNELRTRDRVNTGELFF	TGTGCCTGGAGGAACGAATTAAGGACCCGGGACAGGGTTAACACCGGGGAGCTGTTTTTT
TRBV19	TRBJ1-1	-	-	CASRRVETEAFF	TGTGCCAGTAGGAGGGTGGAGACTGAAGCTTTCTTT
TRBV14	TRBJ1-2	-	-	CASSPEDRYGYTF	TGTGCCAGCAGCCCGGAGGATCGGTATGGCTACACCTTC
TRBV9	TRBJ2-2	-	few	CASSSTPNTGELFF	TGTGCCAGCAGTTCTACTCCGAACACCGGGGAGCTGTTTTTT
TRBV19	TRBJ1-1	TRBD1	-	CASRPAGTGVNTEAFF	TGTGCCAGTAGGCCCGCAGGGACAGGTGTAAACACTGAAGCTTTCTTT
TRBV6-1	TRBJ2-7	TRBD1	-	CASSESAGGSYEQYF	TGTGCCAGCAGTGAGTCGGCAGGGGGCTCCTACGAGCAGTACTTC
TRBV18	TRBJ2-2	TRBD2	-	CASSPFTSGTNTGELFF	TGTGCCAGCTCACCGTTTACTAGCGGAACGAACACCGGGGAGCTGTTTTTT
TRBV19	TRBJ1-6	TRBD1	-	CASGGQGGGPLHF	TGTGCCAGTGGCGGACAGGGGGGAGGGCCCCTCCACTTT
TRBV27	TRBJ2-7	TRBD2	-	CASRGTSGASYEQYF	TGTGCCAGCAGGGGGACTAGCGGGGCCTCCTACGAGCAGTACTTC
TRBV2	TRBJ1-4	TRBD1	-	CASSAPRDSYNEKLFF	TGTGCCAGCAGCGCCCCCCGGGACAGCTATAATGAAAAACTGTTTTTT
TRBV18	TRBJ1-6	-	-	CASSPGANNSPLHF	TGTGCCAGCTCACCAGGAGCTAATAATTCACCCCTCCACTTT
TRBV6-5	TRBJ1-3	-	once	CASSYSRHHSGNTIYF	TGTGCCAGCAGTTACTCGAGACACCACTCTGGAAACACCATATATTTT
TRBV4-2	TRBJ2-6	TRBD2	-	CASSQGLAGGTLSGANVLTF	TGTGCCAGCAGCCAGGGACTAGCGGGGGGTACCCTCTCTGGGGCCAACGTCCTGACTTTC
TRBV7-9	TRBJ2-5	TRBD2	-	CASSFPRGRTSGQETQYF	TGTGCCAGCAGTTTCCCGAGGGGGCGGACTAGCGGCCAAGAGACCCAGTACTTC
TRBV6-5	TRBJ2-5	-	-	CASSYSRETQYF	TGTGCCAGCAGTTACTCTCGGGAGACCCAGTACTTC
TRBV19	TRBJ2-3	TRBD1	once	CASSIDGQGPDTQYF	TGTGCCAGTAGTATAGATGGACAGGGACCAGATACGCAGTATTTT
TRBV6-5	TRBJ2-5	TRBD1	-	CASSSGTGRQETQYF	TGTGCCAGCAGTTCGGGGACAGGTCGTCAAGAGACCCAGTACTTC
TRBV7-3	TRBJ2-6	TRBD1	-	CASSLNPVSGGSGANVLTF	TGTGCCAGCAGCCTCAACCCGGTGTCAGGGGGCTCTGGGGCCAACGTCCTGACTTTC
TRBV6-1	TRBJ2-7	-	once	CASSNGATYEQYF	TGTGCCAGCAGTAACGGAGCTACCTACGAGCAGTACTTC
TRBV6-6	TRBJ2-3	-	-	CASSYGGSLSTDTQYF	TGTGCCAGCAGTTACGGAGGGAGCTTAAGCACAGATACGCAGTATTTT
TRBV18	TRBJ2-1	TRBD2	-	CASSPRTSGASSYNEQFF	TGTGCCAGCTCACCAAGGACTAGCGGCGCGAGCTCCTACAATGAGCAGTTCTTC
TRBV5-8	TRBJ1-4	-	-	CASSLVSQPGGEKLFF	TGTGCCAGCAGCTTGGTGTCTCAGCCCGGGGGTGAAAAACTGTTTTTT
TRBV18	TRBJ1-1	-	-	CASSPAATNTEAFF	TGTGCCAGCTCACCGGCAGCGACGAACACTGAAGCTTTCTTT
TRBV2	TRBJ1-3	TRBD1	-	CASSETDRAGNTIYF	TGTGCCAGCAGTGAAACCGACAGGGCTGGAAACACCATATATTTT
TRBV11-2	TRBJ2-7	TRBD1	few	CASSFGQGAGYEQYF	TGTGCCAGCAGTTTCGGACAGGGGGCTGGGTACGAGCAGTACTTC
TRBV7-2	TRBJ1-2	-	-	CASSLLGLSTAAADGYTF	TGTGCCAGCAGCTTATTAGGCCTCTCGACAGCAGCAGCCGATGGCTACACCTTC
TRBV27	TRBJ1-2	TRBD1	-	CASSLRDRGLYGYTF	TGTGCCAGCAGTCTCCGGGACAGGGGCCTCTATGGCTACACCTTC
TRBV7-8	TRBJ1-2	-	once	CASSLGGPKGGYTF	TGTGCCAGCAGCTTGGGGGGGCCCAAGGGGGGCTACACCTTC
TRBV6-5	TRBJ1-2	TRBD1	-	CASSYSTGDAVYGYTF	TGTGCCAGCAGTTACTCGACAGGGGACGCGGTCTATGGCTACACCTTC
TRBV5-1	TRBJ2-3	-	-	CASSVGQSTDTQYF	TGCGCCAGCAGCGTGGGTCAGAGCACAGATACGCAGTATTTT
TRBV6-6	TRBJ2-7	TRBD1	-	CASSYGSSGTGYEQYF	TGTGCCAGCAGTTACGGTTCCTCCGGGACAGGCTACGAGCAGTACTTC
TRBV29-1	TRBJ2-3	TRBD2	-	CSAAPAGGADTQYF	TGCAGCGCCGCTCCAGCGGGAGGGGCAGATACGCAGTATTTT
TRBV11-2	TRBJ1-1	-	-	CASSTRGEAFF	TGTGCCAGCAGTACCAGGGGAGAAGCTTTCTTT
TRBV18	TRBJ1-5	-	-	CASSPVVGRPQPQHF	TGTGCCAGCTCACCAGTTGTCGGCAGGCCTCAGCCCCAGCATTTT
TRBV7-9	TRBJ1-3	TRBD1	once	CASSARDRVSGNTIYF	TGTGCCAGCAGCGCCCGGGACAGGGTTTCTGGAAACACCATATATTTT
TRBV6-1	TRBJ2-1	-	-	CASSDSVRDEQFF	TGTGCCAGCAGTGATTCGGTTCGTGATGAGCAGTTCTTC
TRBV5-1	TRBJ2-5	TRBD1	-	CASSRQGETQYF	TGCGCCAGCAGCAGACAGGGAGAGACCCAGTACTTC
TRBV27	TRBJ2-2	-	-	CASSPSGFAGELFF	TGTGCCAGCAGTCCCTCAGGTTTTGCCGGGGAGCTGTTTTTT
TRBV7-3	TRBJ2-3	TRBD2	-	CASSRGTSGGTDTQYF	TGTGCCAGCAGCCGGGGGACTAGCGGGGGCACAGATACGCAGTATTTT
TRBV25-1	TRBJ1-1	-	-	CASQINENTEAFF	TGTGCCAGCCAGATAAACGAGAACACTGAAGCTTTCTTT
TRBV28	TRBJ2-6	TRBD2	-	CASSTTLAGDSGGANVLTF	TGTGCCAGCAGTACCACTCTCGCGGGGGACTCCGGTGGGGCCAACGTCCTGACTTTC
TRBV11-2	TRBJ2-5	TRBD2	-	CASMVSGGETQYF	TGTGCCAGCATGGTTAGCGGGGGCGAGACCCAGTACTTC
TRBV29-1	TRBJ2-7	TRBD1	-	CSVEGPGGDYEQYF	TGCAGCGTTGAAGGCCCAGGGGGCGACTACGAGCAGTACTTC
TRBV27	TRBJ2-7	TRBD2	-	CASSLLGAGGELGEQYF	TGTGCCAGCAGTTTACTGGGGGCGGGAGGAGAGCTGGGCGAGCAGTACTTC
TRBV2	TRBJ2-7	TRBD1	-	CASSRDRGDEQYF	TGTGCCAGCAGCCGGGACAGGGGTGACGAGCAGTACTTC
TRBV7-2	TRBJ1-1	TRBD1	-	CASSPRDRGLRDTEAFF	TGTGCCAGCAGCCCCCGCGACAGGGGGCTAAGAGACACTGAAGCTTTCTTT
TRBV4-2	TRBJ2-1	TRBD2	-	CASSQALGGLADYNEQFF	TGTGCCAGCAGCCAAGCACTAGGGGGACTAGCTGACTACAATGAGCAGTTCTTC
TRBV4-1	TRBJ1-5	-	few	CASSQGPEYSNQPQHF	TGCGCCAGCAGCCAAGGTCCGGAGTATAGCAATCAGCCCCAGCATTTT